The clone carrying this T cell receptor (beta chain) occurred a few times. This sample was taken from a study of blood T cell repertoires in COVID-19. The overall study: Researchers got acute and convalescent COVID-19 samples from the United States, Italy and Spain. Sources were T cells, B-cell-depleted T cells, or PBMCs; the material itself was cDNA or gDNA.

V was pared by 8 bases and J by 3 bases, with 14 bases between. This CDR3 has 15 residues. CDR1 and CDR2 from the germline V gene are SNHLY and FYNNEI. Patients from Seattle were sampled longitudinally, starting during active infection. Authors' analysis steps: Amplification of reference gene primers provided the estimated nucleated cell counts. Only in-frame clones appear in the TCRdb table, and some are missing; sequencing was by immunoSEQ multiplex PCR. V and J calls and clone size follow that table, whereas D and trimming were derived from the DNA. The sample contains 56,000 or so clones, 75% to 90% of which appear only once.

Material for sequencing was peripheral blood. J is TRBJ1-6 and V is TRBV2; a weak D match, TRBD1 (6 bases). This receptor was obtained from a woman aged 55-70 years with COVID-19, enrolled during active disease. The CDR3 protein is CASLLSGDYNSPLHF. The CDR3 DNA follows: TGTGCCAGCCTACTGTCAGGGGACTATAATTCACCCCTCCACTTT.